The present T cell receptor beta chain was sequenced within a study of T cell changes during pregnancy in multiple sclerosis. Only in-frame clones appear in the TCRdb table, and some are missing; sequencing was by immunoSEQ multiplex PCR. Counted here are about 100,000 clones, more than 85% occurring once; the ten biggest clones make up 3.1%. This CDR3 has 16 amino acids. V lost 1 base and J lost 3; bases outside the gene matches: 8. Germline V CDR1 and CDR2: SGHAT, FQNNGV. This chain uses TRBV11-2 with TRBJ2-7; 8 bases fit TRBD2. The material sequenced was peripheral blood, taken in the second trimester of pregnancy. The clonotype originates from a female donor with multiple sclerosis, enrolled in a pregnancy study. CDR3 sequence: CASSLVGRLALYEQYF. The CDR3 bases are TGTGCCAGCAGCTTAGTGGGGCGACTAGCGCTCTACGAGCAGTACTTC.